This TCR beta chain was captured in a study of CD8 T cells in Susac syndrome. It was negative isolation that provided the CD8+ and CD4+ T cells, whereas TEMRA cells were enriched by FACS. Looked up from germline, CDR1 is SQVTM and CDR2 is ANQGSEA. The CDR3 has 16 amino acids. V shed 7 bases and J 0 bases; nucleotides not matched to a gene: 9. Random hexamers primed reverse transcription of about 0.45 to 1 ug RNA. A single record per CDR3 protein comes from TCRdb applying MiXCR to the immunoSEQ multiplex PCR reads. Among under 200,000 distinct CDR3 sequences listed, roughly 95% were seen once. General study findings and limits: None of the CD4+ T cell repertoires in Susac syndrome showed clonal expansion.

As to this clonotype: Its antigen is undetermined.

The receptor comes from a human donor with Susac syndrome. The V and J genes are TRBV29-1 and TRBJ2-2; TRBD2 matches 9 bases. The sample consisted of CD4+ T cells from PBMCs. CDR3 nucleotides: TGCAGCGCCGCAGGGGCGGGAGGGACGAACACCGGGGAGCTGTTTTTT. Translating gives CSAAGAGGTNTGELFF.